These 22 T cell receptor beta chains were all obtained from the same sample, sequenced in a study of blood T cell repertoires in COVID-19. Data came from immunoSEQ multiplex PCR; TCRdb stores just in-frame clones and leaves some out. Altogether 250,000 or so clones are present, 82% being singletons, with the ten largest covering around 3.3%. The sample was peripheral blood. These receptor sequences come from a woman between 18 and 30 years old with acute or convalescent COVID-19.

V usage is TRBV27 and J usage is TRBJ2-3; 8 bases agree with TRBD1. V was clipped by 4 bases and J by 1 base; unmatched bases: 4. This CDR3 region has 15 residues. From germline, CDR1 is MNHEY and CDR2 SMNVEV (reference sequence). The CDR3 DNA reads as TGTGCCAGCAGTTCGGACAGGGTTGGCACAGATACGCAGTATTTT. This translates into CASSSDRVGTDTQYF.

This clone was detected only once. The J gene is TRBJ1-2, the V gene TRBV6-6, with 9 bases aligning to TRBD1. The CDR3 extends over 15 amino acids. From germline, CDR1 is MNHNY and CDR2 SVGAGI (reference sequence). V lost 7 bases and J lost 4; bases outside the gene matches: 10. CDR3: CASTQKQGALYGYTF. The CDR3 bases are TGTGCCAGCACCCAAAAACAGGGGGCTCTCTATGGCTACACCTTC.

The chain recombines TRBV7-9 with TRBJ1-6; 10 positions match TRBD1. The CDR3 totals 15 residues. Trimming took 4 bases from V and 10 from J; bases not matched to a gene: 7. In germline, CDR1 is SEHNR, CDR2 FQNEAQ (reference sequence). The CDR3: CASSSTTGGDSPLHF. The CDR3 bases are TGTGCCAGCAGCTCAACGACAGGGGGCGACTCACCCCTCCACTTT.

J is TRBJ2-3 and V is TRBV10-2, with TRBD2 matching 11 bases. V lost 5 bases and J lost 5; bases outside the gene matches: 3. The CDR3 is made up of 14 amino acids. Germline CDR1 WSHSY, CDR2 SAAADI. The CDR3 region is CASSPLAGGDTQYF. In nucleotides, the CDR3 is TGCGCCAGCAGTCCCCTAGCGGGAGGAGATACGCAGTATTTT.

The chain carries TRBV5-5 and TRBJ2-5; TRBD1 matches at 7 bases. The V gene end was trimmed by 0 bases and the J gene end by 4 bases; junction bases not matched to a gene: 3. The germline V gene has CDR1 SGHKS and CDR2 YYEKEE (reference sequence). The CDR3 is 14 amino acids. The CDR3 sequence: CASSLGSGGETQYF. CDR3 nucleotides: TGTGCCAGCAGCTTGGGATCAGGGGGAGAGACCCAGTACTTC.

This chain connects TRBV4-3 to TRBJ2-1, with TRBD2 matching over 10 bases. The germline V gene has CDR1 LGHNA and CDR2 YSLEER. This CDR3 has 17 residues. J was trimmed by 0 bases and V by 1 base; bases with no gene match: 3. The CDR3 sequence is CASSQGSSGSSYNEQFF. As DNA, the CDR3 is TGCGCCAGCAGCCAAGGTTCTAGCGGGAGCTCCTACAATGAGCAGTTCTTC.

This chain connects TRBV7-2 to TRBJ2-1; 11 positions match TRBD2. V lost 7 bases, J lost 6 bases, and 8 bases stayed unmatched. This CDR3 is 15 amino acids long. CDR1 and CDR2 from the germline V gene are SGHTA and FQGNSA. CDR3 protein: CASNPLGLAGNEQFF. Written as DNA, the CDR3 is TGTGCCAGCAACCCATTAGGACTAGCGGGCAATGAGCAGTTCTTC.

The genes are TRBV18 and TRBJ2-7; TRBD2 matches at 9 bases. J lost 2 bases, V lost 0 bases, and 5 bases had no gene match. The CDR3 loop spans 16 amino acids. CDR1 is KGHSH, CDR2 LQKENI, per germline. The CDR3 region has the DNA TGTGCCAGCTCACCACCCCGCGGGAGGGCTGCCTACGAGCAGTACTTC. Its protein product is CASSPPRGRAAYEQYF.

This chain connects TRBV27 to TRBJ2-3; maybe TRBD1 (5 bases). Trimming cost V 4 bases and J 4 bases, with 15 bases left between them. The CDR3 has 15 amino acids. CDR1 is MNHEY, CDR2 SMNVEV, per germline (reference sequence). The CDR3 DNA is TGTGCCAGCAGTTATGGTGCAGGGTCCGCAGATACGCAGTATTTT. Translating gives CASSYGAGSADTQYF.

The chain employs TRBV6-1 and TRBJ2-6, with 10 positions matching TRBD1. CDR1 is MNHNS and CDR2 is SASEGT in the germline V gene. The length of the CDR3 is 17 residues. V lost 4 bases, J lost 2 bases, and 5 bases stayed unmatched. This chain's CDR3 is CASSAATGGAGANVLTF. DNA of the CDR3: TGTGCCAGCAGTGCTGCGACAGGGGGCGCTGGGGCCAACGTCCTGACTTTC.

V and J are TRBV18 and TRBJ2-7, with TRBD2 identical over 10 bases. V dropped 3 bases and J dropped 7; count of bases not matched to a gene: 9. Germline-derived CDR1 and CDR2 are KGHSH and LQKENI. The length of the CDR3 is 15 residues. This CDR3 is CASSPSAAGGREQYF. The CDR3 nucleotides are TGTGCCAGCTCACCTTCGGCAGCGGGAGGGCGTGAGCAGTACTTC.

V gene TRBV6-6 combines with J gene TRBJ2-4; D is unresolved. In germline, CDR1 is MNHNY, CDR2 SVGAGI (reference sequence). There are 11 residues in the CDR3. V shed 6 bases and J shed 10 bases, with 10 bases lying between them. In nucleotides, the CDR3 is TGTGCCAGCAGCCTCGACTGGATTCAGTACTTC. Translation: CASSLDWIQYF.

The rearrangement uses TRBV5-1 and TRBJ1-4; D is possibly TRBD1 (6 bases). V was trimmed by 4 bases and J by 0 bases, leaving 10 bases between them. Germline values: CDR1 SGHRS, CDR2 YFSETQ. The CDR3 loop spans 15 amino acids. The CDR3 DNA follows: TGCGCCAGCAGCCAAAGGGGGACAACTAATGAAAAACTGTTTTTT. Encoded protein: CASSQRGTTNEKLFF.

The chain has TRBV5-1 and TRBJ2-5; 10 nucleotides line up with TRBD2. The length of the CDR3 is 14 residues. Germline values: CDR1 SGHRS, CDR2 YFSETQ. The V gene end was trimmed by 4 bases and the J gene end by 5 bases; junction bases not matched to a gene: 5. DNA for the CDR3: TGCGCCAGCAGCAAAGCTAGCGGGAGTGAGACCCAGTACTTC. Translation: CASSKASGSETQYF.

Ten or more counts support this clone. The V gene is TRBV6-4, the J gene TRBJ2-1; 8 positions agree with TRBD2. The CDR3 consists of 15 residues. Germline loops: CDR1 MRHNA, CDR2 SNTAGT. The J segment lost 2 bases and the V segment lost 2 bases, leaving 2 bases of the junction unmatched. CDR3 sequence reads: CASSDLAGPYNEQFF. The CDR3 DNA is TGTGCCAGCAGTGACCTAGCGGGTCCCTACAATGAGCAGTTCTTC.

This clone was seen only a few times. The CDR3 nucleotides read TGTGCCAGCAGGTCTACAGGGGCCGGTACTAGCTCCTATAATTCACCCCTCCACTTT. Its protein is CASRSTGAGTSSYNSPLHF. The V call is TRBV27, the J call TRBJ1-6; 7 bases are a match to TRBD1. J lost 0 bases, V lost 6 bases, and 14 bases had no gene match. Germline V CDR1 and CDR2: MNHEY, SMNVEV (reference sequence). This CDR3 has 19 residues.

The chain couples TRBV6-2 or TRBV6-3 to TRBJ1-2, with a weak D call TRBD1 (5 bases). The CDR3 contains 13 residues. CDR1 and CDR2 (germline): MNHEY, SVGEGT. Deletions cut 6 bases from V and 4 bases from J, with 12 bases between. CDR3 in amino acids: CASSTDSIYGYTF. The CDR3, as DNA: TGTGCCAGCAGCACAGACAGTATCTATGGCTACACCTTC.

The chain links TRBV6-2 or TRBV6-3 to TRBJ1-2, with D maybe TRBD1 (5 bases). The CDR3 is 14 residues long. Germline values: CDR1 MNHEY, CDR2 SVGEGT. V was clipped by 6 bases and J by 5 bases, with 16 bases between them. CDR3 amino acids: CASSLWAGTYGYTF. CDR3 coding DNA: TGTGCCAGCAGCCTCTGGGCAGGGACTTATGGCTACACCTTC.

J is TRBJ2-7 and V is TRBV28; 11 nucleotides agree with TRBD1. Germline CDR1 is MDHEN and CDR2 is SYDVKM. CDR3 size: 16 residues. Losses at the gene ends were 1 base for V and 7 bases for J; bases not matched to a gene: 9. CDR3 amino acids: CASSLFFRTGGWEQYF. CDR3 coding DNA: TGTGCCAGCAGTTTATTCTTCCGGACAGGGGGCTGGGAGCAGTACTTC.

This clone has just a few counts. The V call is TRBV6-5, the J call TRBJ2-7; TRBD1 might be the D (7 bases). V shed 3 bases and J shed 0 bases, with 15 bases lying between them. Germline V gene data show CDR1 as MNHEY and CDR2 as SVGAGI. CDR3 length: 16 amino acids. CDR3 coding DNA: TGTGCCAGCAGTTATTCGGCAGGGGGGAGCTCCTACGAGCAGTACTTC. Translation gives CASSYSAGGSSYEQYF.

The V call is TRBV19, the J call TRBJ2-2; TRBD2 is a possible D gene (5 bases). V gave up 6 bases and J gave up 7 bases, with 15 bases separating them. The CDR3 loop spans 14 amino acids. Germline V gene lookup returns CDR1 LNHDA and CDR2 SQIVND (reference sequence). DNA of the CDR3: TGTGCCAGTAGCGCCCCCGGAGGTGGCGGGGAGCTGTTTTTT. Residues: CASSAPGGGGELFF.

This rearrangement joins TRBV2 to TRBJ1-2; no reliable D call. The CDR3 is made up of 12 amino acids. Germline assignment: CDR1 SNHLY and CDR2 FYNNEI. V was pared by 2 bases and J by 4 bases, with 5 bases between. CDR3 bases: TGTGCCAGCAGTGAACTGAGCTATGGCTACACCTTC. It specifies CASSELSYGYTF.